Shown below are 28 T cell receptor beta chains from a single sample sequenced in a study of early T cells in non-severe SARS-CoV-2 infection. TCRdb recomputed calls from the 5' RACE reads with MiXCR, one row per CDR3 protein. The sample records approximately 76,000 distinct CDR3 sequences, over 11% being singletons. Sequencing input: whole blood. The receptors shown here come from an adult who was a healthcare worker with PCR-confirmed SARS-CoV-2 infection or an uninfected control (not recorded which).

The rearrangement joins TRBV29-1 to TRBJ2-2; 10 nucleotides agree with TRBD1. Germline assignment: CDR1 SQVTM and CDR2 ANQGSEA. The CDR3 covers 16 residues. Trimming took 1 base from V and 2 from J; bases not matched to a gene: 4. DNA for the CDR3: TGCAGCGTTGAAGGGGGACAGGGGCTTAACACCGGGGAGCTGTTTTTT. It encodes CSVEGGQGLNTGELFF.

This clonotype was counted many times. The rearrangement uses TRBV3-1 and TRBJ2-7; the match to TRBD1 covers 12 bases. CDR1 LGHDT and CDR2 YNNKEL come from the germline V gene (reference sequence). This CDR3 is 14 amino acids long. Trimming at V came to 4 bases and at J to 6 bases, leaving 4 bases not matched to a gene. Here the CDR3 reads CASSPGTGGGEQYF. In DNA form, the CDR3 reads TGTGCCAGCAGCCCCGGGACAGGGGGCGGCGAGCAGTACTTC.

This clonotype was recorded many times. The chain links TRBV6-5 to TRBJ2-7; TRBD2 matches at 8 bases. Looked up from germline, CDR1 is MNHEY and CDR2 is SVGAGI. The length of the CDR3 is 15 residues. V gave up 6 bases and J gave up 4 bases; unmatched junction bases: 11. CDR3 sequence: CASSPGLASQYEQYF. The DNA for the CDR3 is TGTGCCAGCAGCCCCGGACTAGCAAGTCAATACGAGCAGTACTTC.

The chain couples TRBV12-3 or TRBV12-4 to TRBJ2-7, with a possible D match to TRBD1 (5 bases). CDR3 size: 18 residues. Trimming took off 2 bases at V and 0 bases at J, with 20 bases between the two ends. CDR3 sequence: CASSLPRALQGGSYEQYF. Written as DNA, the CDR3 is TGTGCCAGCAGTTTACCTCGCGCGCTCCAGGGCGGCTCCTACGAGCAGTACTTC.

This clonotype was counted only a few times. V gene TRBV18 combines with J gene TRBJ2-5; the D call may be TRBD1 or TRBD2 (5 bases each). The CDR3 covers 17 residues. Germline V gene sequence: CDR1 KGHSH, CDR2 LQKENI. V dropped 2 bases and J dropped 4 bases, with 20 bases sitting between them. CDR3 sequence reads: CASSPYHSTGPPETQYF. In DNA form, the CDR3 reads TGTGCCAGCTCACCATACCACTCTACGGGACCCCCAGAGACCCAGTACTTC.

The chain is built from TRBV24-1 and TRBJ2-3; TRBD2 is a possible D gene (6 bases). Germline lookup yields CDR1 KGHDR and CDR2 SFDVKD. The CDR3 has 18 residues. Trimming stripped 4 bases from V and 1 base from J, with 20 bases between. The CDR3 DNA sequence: TGTGCCACCAGTGAAGATGGGAGGACTAACTTGGGCACAGATACGCAGTATTTT. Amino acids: CATSEDGRTNLGTDTQYF.

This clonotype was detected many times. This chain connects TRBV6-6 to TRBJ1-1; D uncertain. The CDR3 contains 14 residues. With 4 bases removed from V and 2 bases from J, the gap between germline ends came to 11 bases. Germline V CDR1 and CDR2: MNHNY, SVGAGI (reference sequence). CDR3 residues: CASSSPGKNTEAFF. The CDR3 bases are TGTGCCAGCAGTTCTCCGGGAAAAAACACTGAAGCTTTCTTT.

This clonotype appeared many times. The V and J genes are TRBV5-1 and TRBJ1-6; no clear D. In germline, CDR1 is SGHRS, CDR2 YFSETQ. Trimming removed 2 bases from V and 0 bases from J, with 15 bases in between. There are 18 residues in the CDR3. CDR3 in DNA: TGCGCCAGCAGCTTTTCTTCAGGTCGAAGCTCCTATAATTCACCCCTCCACTTT. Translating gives CASSFSSGRSSYNSPLHF.

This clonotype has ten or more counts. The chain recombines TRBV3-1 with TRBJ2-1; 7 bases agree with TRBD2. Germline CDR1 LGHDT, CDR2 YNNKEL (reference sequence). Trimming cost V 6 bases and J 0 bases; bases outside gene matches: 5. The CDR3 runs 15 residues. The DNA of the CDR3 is TGTGCCAGCAGGCCCGGGGGGAGCTCCTACAATGAGCAGTTCTTC. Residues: CASRPGGSSYNEQFF.

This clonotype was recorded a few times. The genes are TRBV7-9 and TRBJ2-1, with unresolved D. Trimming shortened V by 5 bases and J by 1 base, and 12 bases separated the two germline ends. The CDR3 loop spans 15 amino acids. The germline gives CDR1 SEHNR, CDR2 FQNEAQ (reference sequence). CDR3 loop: CASSETRSSYNEQFF. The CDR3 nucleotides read TGTGCCAGCAGCGAGACACGCTCTTCCTACAATGAGCAGTTCTTC. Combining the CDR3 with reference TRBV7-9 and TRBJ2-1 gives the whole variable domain DTGVSQNPRHKITKRGQNVTFRCDPISEHNRLYWYRQTLGQGPEFLTYFQNEAQLEKSRLLSDRFSAERPKGSFSTLEIQRTEQGDSAMYLCASSETRSSYNEQFFGPGTRLTVL.

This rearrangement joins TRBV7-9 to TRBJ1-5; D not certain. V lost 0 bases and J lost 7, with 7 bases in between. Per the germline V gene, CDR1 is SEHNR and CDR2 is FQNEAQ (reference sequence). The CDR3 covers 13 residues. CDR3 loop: CASSLAGPQPQHF. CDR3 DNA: TGTGCCAGCAGCTTAGCCGGACCCCAGCCCCAGCATTTT.

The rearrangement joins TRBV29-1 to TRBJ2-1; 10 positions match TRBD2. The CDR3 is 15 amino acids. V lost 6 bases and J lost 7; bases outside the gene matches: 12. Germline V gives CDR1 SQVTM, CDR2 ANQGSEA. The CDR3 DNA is TGCAGCGTCCTAATCCTAGCGGGAGTCAGTAATGAGCAGTTCTTC. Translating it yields CSVLILAGVSNEQFF.

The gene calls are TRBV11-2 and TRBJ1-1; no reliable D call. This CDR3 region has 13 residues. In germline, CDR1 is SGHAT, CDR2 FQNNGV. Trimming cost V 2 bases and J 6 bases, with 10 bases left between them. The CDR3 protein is CASSLMEAAEAFF. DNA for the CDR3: TGTGCCAGCAGCTTAATGGAGGCGGCTGAAGCTTTCTTT.

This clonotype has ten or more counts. The CDR3 spells CSARDGISGTYEQYF. For the CDR3, the DNA is TGCAGTGCTAGAGATGGAATTAGCGGGACATACGAGCAGTACTTC. V usage is TRBV20-1 and J usage is TRBJ2-7, with 8 bases matching TRBD2. The germline gives CDR1 DFQATT, CDR2 SNEGSKA (reference sequence). J gave up 4 bases and V 0 bases, and 8 bases lay outside the gene matches. The CDR3 has 15 residues.

The DNA of the CDR3 is TGTACGACCCGGGACAGGGCTGGAAACACCATATATTTT. Translating it yields CTTRDRAGNTIYF. This chain links TRBV6-1 with TRBJ1-3; TRBD1 matches at 9 bases. The CDR3 sequence is 13 residues long. Germline CDR1 MNHNS, CDR2 SASEGT.

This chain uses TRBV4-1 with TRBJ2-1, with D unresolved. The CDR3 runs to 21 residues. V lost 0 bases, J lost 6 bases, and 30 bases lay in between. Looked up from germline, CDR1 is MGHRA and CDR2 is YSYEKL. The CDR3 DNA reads TGCGCCAGCAGCCAAGAGCCGCCCAGACGGGTTAGTGATACATTAATCAATGAGCAGTTCTTC. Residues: CASSQEPPRRVSDTLINEQFF.

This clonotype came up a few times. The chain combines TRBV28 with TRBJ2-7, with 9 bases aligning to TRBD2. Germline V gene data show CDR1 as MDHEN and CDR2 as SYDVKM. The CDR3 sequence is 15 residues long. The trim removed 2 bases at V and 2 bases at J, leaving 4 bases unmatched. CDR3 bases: TGTGCCAGCAGTTTACCGACTAGCGGAACCTACGAGCAGTACTTC. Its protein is CASSLPTSGTYEQYF.

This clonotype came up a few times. The DNA of the CDR3 is TGTGCCAGCAGCCAAGAATCTCATAGCGAGAGCTCCTACGAGCAGTACTTC. Protein: CASSQESHSESSYEQYF. The rearrangement joins TRBV3-1 to TRBJ2-7, with D possibly TRBD2 on 5 matching bases. The CDR3 is 17 residues long. CDR1 and CDR2 from the germline V gene are LGHDT and YNNKEL (reference sequence). The V and J ends lost 0 bases and 0 bases respectively, with 15 bases between them.

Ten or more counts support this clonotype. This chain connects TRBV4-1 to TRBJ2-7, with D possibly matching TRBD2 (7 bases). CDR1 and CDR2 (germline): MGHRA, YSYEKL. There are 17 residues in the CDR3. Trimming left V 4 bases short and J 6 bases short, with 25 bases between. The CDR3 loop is CASSPFLGGASSGEQYF. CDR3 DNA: TGCGCCAGCAGCCCCTTTCTAGGGGGGGCGTCCTCGGGCGAGCAGTACTTC.

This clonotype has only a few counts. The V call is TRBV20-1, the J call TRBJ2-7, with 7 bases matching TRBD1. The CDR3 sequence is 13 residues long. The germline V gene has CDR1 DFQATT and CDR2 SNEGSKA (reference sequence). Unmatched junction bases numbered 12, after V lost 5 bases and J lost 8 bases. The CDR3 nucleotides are TGCAGTGCTGAGGGGACAGTTCCCTCAAAGCAGTACTTC. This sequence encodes CSAEGTVPSKQYF.

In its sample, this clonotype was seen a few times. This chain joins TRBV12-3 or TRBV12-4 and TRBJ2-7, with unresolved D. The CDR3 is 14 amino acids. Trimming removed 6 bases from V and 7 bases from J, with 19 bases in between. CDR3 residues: CASSSPFQAKEQYF. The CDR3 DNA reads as TGTGCCAGCAGCTCCCCCTTCCAAGCTAAGGAGCAGTACTTC.

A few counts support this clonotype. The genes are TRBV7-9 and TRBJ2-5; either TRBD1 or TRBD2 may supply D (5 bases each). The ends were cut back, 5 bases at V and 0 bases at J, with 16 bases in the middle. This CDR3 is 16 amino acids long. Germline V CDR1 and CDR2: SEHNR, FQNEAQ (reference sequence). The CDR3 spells CASSPGLNLYQETQYF. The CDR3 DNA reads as TGTGCCAGCAGCCCGGGGCTTAACCTGTACCAAGAGACCCAGTACTTC.

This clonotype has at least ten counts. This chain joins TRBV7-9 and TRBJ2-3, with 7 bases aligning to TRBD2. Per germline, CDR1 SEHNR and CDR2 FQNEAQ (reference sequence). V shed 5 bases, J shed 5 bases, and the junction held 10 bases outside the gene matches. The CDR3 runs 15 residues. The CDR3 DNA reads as TGTGCCAGCAGCCCTAGCGGTATTGGGGGAGATACGCAGTATTTT. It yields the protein CASSPSGIGGDTQYF.

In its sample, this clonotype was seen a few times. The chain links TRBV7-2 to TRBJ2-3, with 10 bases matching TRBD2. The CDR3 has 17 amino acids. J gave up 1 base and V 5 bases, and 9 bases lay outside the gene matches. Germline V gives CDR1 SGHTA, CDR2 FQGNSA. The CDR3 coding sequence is TGTGCCAGCAGCCCACCAGGGCTAGCGGGGGGCACAGATACGCAGTATTTT. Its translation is CASSPPGLAGGTDTQYF.

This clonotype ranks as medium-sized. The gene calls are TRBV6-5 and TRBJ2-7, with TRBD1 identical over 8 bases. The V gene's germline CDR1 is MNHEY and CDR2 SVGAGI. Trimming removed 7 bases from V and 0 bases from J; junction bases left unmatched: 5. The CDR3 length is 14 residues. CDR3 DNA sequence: TGTGCCAGCACCCGGACAGGGAGCTCCTACGAGCAGTACTTC. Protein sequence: CASTRTGSSYEQYF.

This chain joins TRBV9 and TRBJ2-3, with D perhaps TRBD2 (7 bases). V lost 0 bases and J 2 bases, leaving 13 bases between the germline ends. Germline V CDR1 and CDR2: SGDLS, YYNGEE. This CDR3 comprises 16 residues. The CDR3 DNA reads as TGTGCCAGCAGCGTAGGGAACGGGGGGCTCACAGATACGCAGTATTTT. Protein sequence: CASSVGNGGLTDTQYF.

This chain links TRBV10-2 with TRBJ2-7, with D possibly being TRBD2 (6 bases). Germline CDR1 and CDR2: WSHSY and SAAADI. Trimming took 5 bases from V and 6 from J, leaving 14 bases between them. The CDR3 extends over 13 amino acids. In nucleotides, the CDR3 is TGCGCCAGCAGTACGGGAGAACTTCTCGAGCAGTACTTC. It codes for CASSTGELLEQYF.

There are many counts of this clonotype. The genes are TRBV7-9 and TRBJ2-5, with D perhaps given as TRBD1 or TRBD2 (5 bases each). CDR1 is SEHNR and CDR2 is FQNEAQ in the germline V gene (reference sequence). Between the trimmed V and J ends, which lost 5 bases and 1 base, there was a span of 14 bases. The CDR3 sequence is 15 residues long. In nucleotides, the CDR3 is TGTGCCAGCAGCCCGGGACCCTCTCGCCAAGAGACCCAGTACTTC. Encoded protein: CASSPGPSRQETQYF.